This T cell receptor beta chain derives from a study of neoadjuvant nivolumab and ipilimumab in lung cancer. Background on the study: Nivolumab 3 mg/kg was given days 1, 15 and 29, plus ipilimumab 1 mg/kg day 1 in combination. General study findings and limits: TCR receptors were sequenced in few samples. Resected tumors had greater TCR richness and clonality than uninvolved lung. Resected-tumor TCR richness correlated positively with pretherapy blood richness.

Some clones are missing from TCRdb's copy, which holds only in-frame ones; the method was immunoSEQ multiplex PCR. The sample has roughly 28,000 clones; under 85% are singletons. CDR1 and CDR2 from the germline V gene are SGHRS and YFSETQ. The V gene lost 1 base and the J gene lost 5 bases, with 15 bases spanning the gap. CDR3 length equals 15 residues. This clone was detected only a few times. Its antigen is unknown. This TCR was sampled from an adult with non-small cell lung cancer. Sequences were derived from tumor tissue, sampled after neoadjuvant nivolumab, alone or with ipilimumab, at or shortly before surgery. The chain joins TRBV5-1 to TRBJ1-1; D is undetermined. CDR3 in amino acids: CASSLLQTPGTEAFF. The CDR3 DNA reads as TGCGCCAGCAGCTTGCTCCAGACACCGGGGACTGAAGCTTTCTTT.